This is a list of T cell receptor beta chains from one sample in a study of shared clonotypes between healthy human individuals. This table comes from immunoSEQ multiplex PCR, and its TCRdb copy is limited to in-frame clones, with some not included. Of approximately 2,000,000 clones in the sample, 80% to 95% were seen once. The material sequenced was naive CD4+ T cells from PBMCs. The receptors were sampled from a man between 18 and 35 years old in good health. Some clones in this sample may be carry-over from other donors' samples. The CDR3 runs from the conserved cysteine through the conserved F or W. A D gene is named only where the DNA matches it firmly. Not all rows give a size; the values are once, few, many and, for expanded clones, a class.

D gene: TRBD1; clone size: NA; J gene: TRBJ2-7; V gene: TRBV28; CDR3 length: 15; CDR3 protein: CASSLMARDRGEQYF; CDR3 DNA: TGTGCCAGCAGTCTAATGGCCCGGGACAGGGGCGAGCAGTACTTC
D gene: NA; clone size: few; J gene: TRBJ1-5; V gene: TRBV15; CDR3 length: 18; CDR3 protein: CATSRHPPGLGRNQPQHF; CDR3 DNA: TGTGCCACCAGCAGACACCCCCCGGGGCTCGGTCGGAATCAGCCCCAGCATTTT
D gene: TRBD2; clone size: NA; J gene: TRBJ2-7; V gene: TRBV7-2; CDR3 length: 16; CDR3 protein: CASSPGGLAGSYEQYF; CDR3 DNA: TGTGCCAGCAGCCCGGGGGGACTAGCGGGTTCCTACGAGCAGTACTTC
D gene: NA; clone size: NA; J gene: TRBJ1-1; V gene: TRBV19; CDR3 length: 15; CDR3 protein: CASSTEQGMNTEAFF; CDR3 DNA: TGTGCCAGTAGTACGGAACAGGGTATGAACACTGAAGCTTTCTTT
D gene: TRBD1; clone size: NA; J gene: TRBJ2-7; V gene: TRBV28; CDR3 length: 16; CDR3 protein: CASSQGGGQGLREQYF; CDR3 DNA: TGTGCCAGCAGCCAAGGAGGGGGACAGGGGTTGAGGGAGCAGTACTTC
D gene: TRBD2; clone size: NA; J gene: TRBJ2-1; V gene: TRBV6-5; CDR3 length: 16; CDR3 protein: CASSYLGLAENNEQFF; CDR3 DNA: TGTGCCAGCAGTTACTTGGGACTAGCGGAAAACAATGAGCAGTTCTTC
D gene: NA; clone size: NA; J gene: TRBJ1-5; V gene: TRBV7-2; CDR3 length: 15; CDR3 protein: CASSLRLGDRQPQHF; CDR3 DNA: TGTGCCAGCAGCTTACGGTTGGGAGACAGACAGCCCCAGCATTTT
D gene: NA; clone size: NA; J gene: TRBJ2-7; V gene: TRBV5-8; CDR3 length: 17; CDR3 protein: CASSDRIDGTRGERQYF; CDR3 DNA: TGTGCCAGCAGCGACCGAATCGACGGGACGCGGGGTGAAAGGCAGTACTTC
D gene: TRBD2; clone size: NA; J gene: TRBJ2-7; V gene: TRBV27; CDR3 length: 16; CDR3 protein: CASSTRSGARSYEQYF; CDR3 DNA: TGTGCCAGCAGTACGAGAAGCGGGGCGCGCTCCTACGAGCAGTACTTC
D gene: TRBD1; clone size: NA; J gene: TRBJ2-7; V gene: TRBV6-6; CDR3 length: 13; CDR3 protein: CASTRGTGVEQYF; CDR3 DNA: TGTGCCAGCACTAGAGGGACAGGGGTTGAGCAGTACTTC
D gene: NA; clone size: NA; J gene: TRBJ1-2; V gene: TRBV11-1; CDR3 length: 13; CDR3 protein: CASSPRPGAGYTF; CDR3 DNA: TGTGCCAGCAGCCCCAGACCGGGGGCTGGCTACACCTTC
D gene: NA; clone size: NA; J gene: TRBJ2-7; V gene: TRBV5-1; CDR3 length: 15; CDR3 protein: CASSPGQLSSYEQYF; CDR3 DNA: TGCGCCAGCAGCCCTGGACAGCTTAGCTCCTACGAGCAGTACTTC
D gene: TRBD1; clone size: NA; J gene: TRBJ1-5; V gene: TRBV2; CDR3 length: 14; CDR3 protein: CASRLTGVIQPQHF; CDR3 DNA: TGTGCCAGCAGATTAACAGGGGTCATCCAGCCCCAGCATTTT
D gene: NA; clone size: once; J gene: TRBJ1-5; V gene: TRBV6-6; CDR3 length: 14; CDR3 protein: CASSYSRVNQPQHF; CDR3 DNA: TGTGCCAGCAGTTACTCGAGGGTCAATCAGCCCCAGCATTTT
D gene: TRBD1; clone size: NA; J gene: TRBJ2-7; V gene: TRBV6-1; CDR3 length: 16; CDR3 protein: CASSQGGTGVFDEQYF; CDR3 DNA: TGTGCCAGCAGTCAAGGAGGGACAGGGGTTTTCGACGAGCAGTACTTC
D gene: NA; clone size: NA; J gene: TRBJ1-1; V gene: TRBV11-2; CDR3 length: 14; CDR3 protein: CASSLIAGNTEAFF; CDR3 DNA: TGTGCCAGCAGCTTAATAGCAGGGAACACTGAAGCTTTCTTT
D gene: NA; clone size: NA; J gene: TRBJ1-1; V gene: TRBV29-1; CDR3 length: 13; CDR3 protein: CSVTGQMNTEAFF; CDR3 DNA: TGCAGCGTTACGGGGCAAATGAACACTGAAGCTTTCTTT
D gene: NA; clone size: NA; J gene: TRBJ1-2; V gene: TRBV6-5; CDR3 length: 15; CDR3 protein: CASSYSYGENYGYTF; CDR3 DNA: TGTGCCAGCAGTTACTCCTACGGGGAGAACTATGGCTACACCTTC
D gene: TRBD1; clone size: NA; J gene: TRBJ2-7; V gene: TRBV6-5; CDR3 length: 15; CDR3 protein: CASSYSRGQKYEQYF; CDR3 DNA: TGTGCCAGCAGTTACTCGAGGGGGCAAAAGTACGAGCAGTACTTC
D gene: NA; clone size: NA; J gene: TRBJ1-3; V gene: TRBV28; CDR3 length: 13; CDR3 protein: CASSGYTGNTIYF; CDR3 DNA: TGTGCCAGCAGTGGCTATACTGGAAACACCATATATTTT
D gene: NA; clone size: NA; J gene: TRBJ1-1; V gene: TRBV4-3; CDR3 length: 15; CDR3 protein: CASSQEVGGHTEAFF; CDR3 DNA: TGCGCCAGCAGCCAAGAGGTGGGGGGTCACACTGAAGCTTTCTTT
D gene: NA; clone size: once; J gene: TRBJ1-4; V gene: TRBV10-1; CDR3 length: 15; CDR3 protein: CASSEFSGANEKLFF; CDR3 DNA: TGCGCCAGCAGTGAGTTTTCCGGAGCTAATGAAAAACTGTTTTTT
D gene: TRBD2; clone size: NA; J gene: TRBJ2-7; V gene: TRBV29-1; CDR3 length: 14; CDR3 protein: CSVLGLAGSNEQYF; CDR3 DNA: TGCAGCGTCCTCGGACTAGCGGGCAGCAACGAGCAGTACTTC
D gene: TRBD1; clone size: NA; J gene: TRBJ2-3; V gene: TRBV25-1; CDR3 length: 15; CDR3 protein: CASAGTGGRTDTQYF; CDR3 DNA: TGTGCCAGCGCGGGGACAGGAGGACGCACAGATACGCAGTATTTT
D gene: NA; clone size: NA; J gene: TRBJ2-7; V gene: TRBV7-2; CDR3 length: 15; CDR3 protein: CASSSRGPTSYEQYF; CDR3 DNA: TGTGCCAGCAGCTCCAGGGGACCCACCTCCTACGAGCAGTACTTC
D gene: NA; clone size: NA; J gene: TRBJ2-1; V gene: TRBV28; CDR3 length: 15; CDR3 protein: CASSPGRVGKNEQFF; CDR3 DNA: TGTGCCAGCAGTCCCGGCAGGGTGGGGAAAAATGAGCAGTTCTTC
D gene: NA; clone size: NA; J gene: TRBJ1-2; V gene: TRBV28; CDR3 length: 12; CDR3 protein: CASSVGLGGYTF; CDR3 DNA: TGTGCCAGCAGTGTGGGCTTAGGGGGCTACACCTTC
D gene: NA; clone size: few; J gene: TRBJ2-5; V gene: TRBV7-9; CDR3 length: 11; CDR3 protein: CASSSQETQYF; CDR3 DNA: TGTGCCAGCAGCTCACAAGAGACCCAGTACTTC
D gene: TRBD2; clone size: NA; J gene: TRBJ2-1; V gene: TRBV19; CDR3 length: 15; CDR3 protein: CASSSGASGSNEQFF; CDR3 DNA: TGTGCCAGTAGTAGCGGGGCTAGCGGGAGCAATGAGCAGTTCTTC
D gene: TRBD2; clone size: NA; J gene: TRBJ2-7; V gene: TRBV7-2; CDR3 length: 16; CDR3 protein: CASRRNRGLAGLEQYF; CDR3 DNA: TGTGCCAGCAGACGTAATCGGGGTCTAGCGGGACTCGAGCAGTACTTC
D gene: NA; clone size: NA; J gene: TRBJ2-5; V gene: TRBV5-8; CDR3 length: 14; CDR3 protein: CASSLGTAQETQYF; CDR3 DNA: TGTGCCAGCAGCTTGGGTACAGCTCAAGAGACCCAGTACTTC
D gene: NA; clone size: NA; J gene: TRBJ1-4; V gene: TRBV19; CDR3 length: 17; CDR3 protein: CASSPTRGATNNEKLFF; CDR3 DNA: TGTGCCAGTAGCCCGACTCGAGGGGCCACCAATAATGAAAAACTGTTTTTT
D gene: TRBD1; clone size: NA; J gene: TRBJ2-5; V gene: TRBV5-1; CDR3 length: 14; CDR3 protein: CASSFGTAQETQYF; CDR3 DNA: TGCGCCAGCAGCTTTGGGACAGCGCAAGAGACCCAGTACTTC
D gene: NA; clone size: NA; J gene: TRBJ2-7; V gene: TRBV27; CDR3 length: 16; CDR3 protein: CASSLRQALSSYEQYF; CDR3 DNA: TGTGCCAGCAGTTTAAGGCAGGCGTTAAGTTCCTACGAGCAGTACTTC
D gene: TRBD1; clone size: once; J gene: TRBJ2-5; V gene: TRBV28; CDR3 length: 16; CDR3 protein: CASSPHNRGQGETQYF; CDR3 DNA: TGTGCCAGCAGTCCCCATAACAGGGGGCAGGGGGAGACCCAGTACTTC
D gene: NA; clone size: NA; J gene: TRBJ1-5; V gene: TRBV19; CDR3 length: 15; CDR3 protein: CASSTTGYSNQPQHF; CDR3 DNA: TGTGCCAGTAGTACAACAGGGTATAGCAATCAGCCCCAGCATTTT
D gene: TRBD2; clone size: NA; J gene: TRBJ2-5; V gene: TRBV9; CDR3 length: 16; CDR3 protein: CASSVYGGGPGETQYF; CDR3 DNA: TGTGCCAGCAGCGTATATGGGGGAGGGCCGGGAGAGACCCAGTACTTC
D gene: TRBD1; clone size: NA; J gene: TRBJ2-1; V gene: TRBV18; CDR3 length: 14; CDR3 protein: CASSPLDRDNEQFF; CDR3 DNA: TGTGCCAGCTCACCACTCGACAGGGACAATGAGCAGTTCTTC
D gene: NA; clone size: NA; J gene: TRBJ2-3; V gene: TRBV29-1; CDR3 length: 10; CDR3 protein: CSVGAPVHYF; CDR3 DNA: TGCAGCGTTGGGGCACCAGTCCATTATTTT
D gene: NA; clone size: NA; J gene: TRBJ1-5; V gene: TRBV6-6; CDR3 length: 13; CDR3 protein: CASTLSSNQPQHF; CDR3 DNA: TGTGCCAGCACCCTAAGTAGCAATCAGCCCCAGCATTTT
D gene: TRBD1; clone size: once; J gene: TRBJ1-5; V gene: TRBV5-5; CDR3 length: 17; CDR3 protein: CASSFLGTGGGRQPQHF; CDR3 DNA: TGTGCCAGCAGCTTTTTAGGGACAGGGGGTGGGCGGCAGCCCCAGCATTTT
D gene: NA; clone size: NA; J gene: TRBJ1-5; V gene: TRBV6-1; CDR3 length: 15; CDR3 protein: CASEEENYSNQPQHF; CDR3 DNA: TGTGCTAGCGAGGAGGAGAACTATAGCAATCAGCCCCAGCATTTT
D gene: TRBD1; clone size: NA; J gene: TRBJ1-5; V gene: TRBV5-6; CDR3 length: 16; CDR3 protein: CASSWSGTGGNQPQHF; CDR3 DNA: TGTGCCAGCAGCTGGAGCGGGACAGGGGGAAATCAGCCCCAGCATTTT
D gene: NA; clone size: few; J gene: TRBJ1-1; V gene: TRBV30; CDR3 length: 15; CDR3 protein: CACSPATLLNTEAFF; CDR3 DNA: TGTGCCTGTTCCCCGGCTACCCTGCTGAACACTGAAGCTTTCTTT
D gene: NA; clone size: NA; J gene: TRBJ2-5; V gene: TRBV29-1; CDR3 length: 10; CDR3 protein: CSVGRETQYF; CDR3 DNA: TGCAGCGTAGGGAGGGAGACCCAGTACTTC
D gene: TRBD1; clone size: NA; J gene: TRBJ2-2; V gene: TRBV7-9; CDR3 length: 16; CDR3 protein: CASSSLDRENTGELFF; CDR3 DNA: TGTGCCAGCAGCTCCCTCGACAGGGAGAACACCGGGGAGCTGTTTTTT
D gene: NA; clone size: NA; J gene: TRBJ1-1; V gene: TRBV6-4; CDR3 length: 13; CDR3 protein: CATRAQGNTEAFF; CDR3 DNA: TGTGCCACCAGAGCCCAGGGGAACACTGAAGCTTTCTTT
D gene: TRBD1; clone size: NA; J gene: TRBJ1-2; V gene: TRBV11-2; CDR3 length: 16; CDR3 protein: CASSSGTGGLYYGYTF; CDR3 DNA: TGTGCCAGCAGCTCCGGGACAGGGGGACTATACTATGGCTACACCTTC
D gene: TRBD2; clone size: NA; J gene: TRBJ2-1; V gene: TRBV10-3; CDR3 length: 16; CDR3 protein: CAIRGTSGSRDNEQFF; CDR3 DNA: TGTGCCATCAGGGGGACTAGCGGGAGTAGGGACAATGAGCAGTTCTTC
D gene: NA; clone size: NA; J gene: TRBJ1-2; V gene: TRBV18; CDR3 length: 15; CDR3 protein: CASSPSRDTGYGYTF; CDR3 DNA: TGTGCCAGCTCACCGTCACGGGACACCGGTTATGGCTACACCTTC
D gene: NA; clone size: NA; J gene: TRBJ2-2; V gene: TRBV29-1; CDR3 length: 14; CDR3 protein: CSVELGLGEGELFF; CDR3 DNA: TGCAGCGTTGAGCTAGGTTTGGGGGAAGGGGAGCTGTTTTTT
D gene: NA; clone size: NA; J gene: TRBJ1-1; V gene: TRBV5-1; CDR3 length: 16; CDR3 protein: CASSLTARAGDTEAFF; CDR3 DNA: TGCGCCAGCAGCCTAACCGCGCGGGCGGGGGACACTGAAGCTTTCTTT
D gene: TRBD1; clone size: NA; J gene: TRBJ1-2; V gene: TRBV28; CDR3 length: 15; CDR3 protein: CASHSPGQGNYGYTF; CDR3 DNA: TGTGCCAGCCATTCGCCGGGACAGGGGAATTATGGCTACACCTTC
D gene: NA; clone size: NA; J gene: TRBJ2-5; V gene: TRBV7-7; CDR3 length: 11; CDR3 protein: CASSPGETQYF; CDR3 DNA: TGTGCCAGCAGCCCTGGGGAGACCCAGTACTTC
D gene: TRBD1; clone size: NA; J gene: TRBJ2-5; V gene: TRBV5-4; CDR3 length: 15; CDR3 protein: CASSLATGSQETQYF; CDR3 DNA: TGTGCCAGCAGCTTGGCGACAGGGAGTCAAGAGACCCAGTACTTC
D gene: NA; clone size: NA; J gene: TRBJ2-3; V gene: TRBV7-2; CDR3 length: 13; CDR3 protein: CASSYANTDTQYF; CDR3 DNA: TGTGCCAGCAGCTACGCAAACACAGATACGCAGTATTTT